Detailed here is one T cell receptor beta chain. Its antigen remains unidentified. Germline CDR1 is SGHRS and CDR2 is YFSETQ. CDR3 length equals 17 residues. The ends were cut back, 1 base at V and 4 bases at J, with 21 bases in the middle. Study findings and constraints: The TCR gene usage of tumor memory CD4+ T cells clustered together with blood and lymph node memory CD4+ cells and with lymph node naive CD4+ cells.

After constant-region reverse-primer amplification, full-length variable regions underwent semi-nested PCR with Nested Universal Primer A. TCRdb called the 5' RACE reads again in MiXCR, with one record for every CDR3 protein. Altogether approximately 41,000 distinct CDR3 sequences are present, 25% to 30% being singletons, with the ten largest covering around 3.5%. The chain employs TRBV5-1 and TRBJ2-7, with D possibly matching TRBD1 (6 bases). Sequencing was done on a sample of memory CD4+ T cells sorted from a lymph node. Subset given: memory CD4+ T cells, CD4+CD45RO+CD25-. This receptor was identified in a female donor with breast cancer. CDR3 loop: CASSLTTTRTAQYEQYF. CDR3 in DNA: TGCGCCAGCAGCTTGACGACTACCCGGACAGCCCAATACGAGCAGTACTTC.